These T cell receptor beta chains were read from a single sample in a study of blood T cell repertoires in COVID-19. Using immunoSEQ multiplex PCR, the repertoire was profiled, and TCRdb retains in-frame clones only, with some absent. The sample lists 150,000 to 200,000 clones, around 86% occurring once. Input material: peripheral blood. These receptors all stem from a woman aged 70-85 years with COVID-19, enrolled during active disease. The CDR3 runs from the conserved cysteine through the conserved F or W. A D gene is named only where the DNA matches it firmly. Clone size is stated in some rows and not others, as once, few, many or a class when expanded.

d_gene: -
j_gene: TRBJ2-7
abundance: -
v_gene: TRBV28
CDR3aa: CASTLRGLTYEQYF
CDR3nt: TGTGCCAGCACTCTCCGTGGCCTTACCTACGAGCAGTACTTC

d_gene: -
j_gene: TRBJ1-5
abundance: -
v_gene: TRBV28
CDR3aa: CASSFPDNSNQPQHF
CDR3nt: TGTGCCAGCAGTTTTCCTGACAATAGCAATCAGCCCCAGCATTTT

d_gene: TRBD2
j_gene: TRBJ2-7
abundance: -
v_gene: TRBV7-2
CDR3aa: CASSLHGPSGSIEQYF
CDR3nt: TGTGCCAGCAGCTTACATGGGCCTAGCGGGAGTATCGAGCAGTACTTC

d_gene: TRBD2
j_gene: TRBJ2-5
abundance: -
v_gene: TRBV28
CDR3aa: CASNPPGLAGVGETQYF
CDR3nt: TGTGCCAGCAACCCGCCGGGACTAGCGGGAGTGGGGGAGACCCAGTACTTC

d_gene: -
j_gene: TRBJ2-7
abundance: few
v_gene: TRBV9
CDR3aa: CASSEGLTTFEQYF
CDR3nt: TGTGCCAGCAGCGAAGGACTAACAACTTTCGAGCAGTACTTC

d_gene: TRBD2
j_gene: TRBJ2-3
abundance: -
v_gene: TRBV4-2
CDR3aa: CASSQVTSGTDTQYF
CDR3nt: TGTGCCAGCAGCCAAGTGACTAGCGGAACAGATACGCAGTATTTT

d_gene: -
j_gene: TRBJ2-4
abundance: -
v_gene: TRBV12-3/TRBV12-4
CDR3aa: CASSWSYIQYF
CDR3nt: TGTGCCAGCAGCTGGAGCTACATTCAGTACTTC

d_gene: -
j_gene: TRBJ1-2
abundance: -
v_gene: TRBV30
CDR3aa: CACNPWGGRNYGYTF
CDR3nt: TGTGCCTGTAACCCATGGGGGGGGCGGAACTATGGCTACACCTTC

d_gene: -
j_gene: TRBJ1-5
abundance: few
v_gene: TRBV24-1
CDR3aa: CATSVSGNWPQHF
CDR3nt: TGTGCCACCAGTGTCTCCGGGAACTGGCCCCAGCATTTT

d_gene: -
j_gene: TRBJ2-7
abundance: -
v_gene: TRBV30
CDR3aa: CAWSPSYEQYF
CDR3nt: TGTGCCTGGAGCCCTTCCTACGAGCAGTACTTC

d_gene: -
j_gene: TRBJ2-4
abundance: -
v_gene: TRBV3-1/TRBV3-2
CDR3aa: CASSRDPKSRDIQYF
CDR3nt: TGTGCCAGCAGCCGCGACCCAAAAAGTCGGGACATTCAGTACTTC

d_gene: TRBD1
j_gene: TRBJ2-1
abundance: -
v_gene: TRBV5-6
CDR3aa: CASSAGQGANEQFF
CDR3nt: TGTGCCAGCAGCGCGGGACAGGGGGCCAATGAGCAGTTCTTC

d_gene: TRBD1
j_gene: TRBJ2-5
abundance: -
v_gene: TRBV18
CDR3aa: CASSYRDRQETQYF
CDR3nt: TGTGCCAGCTCATACCGGGACAGACAAGAGACCCAGTACTTC

d_gene: TRBD1
j_gene: TRBJ2-2
abundance: few
v_gene: TRBV3-1/TRBV3-2
CDR3aa: CASSHNFWDRGRPGELFF
CDR3nt: TGTGCCAGCAGCCACAATTTCTGGGACAGGGGGCGGCCCGGGGAGCTGTTTTTT

d_gene: TRBD1
j_gene: TRBJ1-4
abundance: -
v_gene: TRBV28
CDR3aa: CASSSNSRDRGGGEKLFF
CDR3nt: TGTGCCAGCAGTTCAAATTCCCGGGACAGGGGTGGCGGTGAAAAACTGTTTTTT

d_gene: TRBD1
j_gene: TRBJ1-2
abundance: -
v_gene: TRBV7-6
CDR3aa: CASSLAGQGGDGYTF
CDR3nt: TGTGCCAGCAGCTTAGCGGGACAGGGGGGTGATGGCTACACCTTC

d_gene: -
j_gene: TRBJ2-2
abundance: -
v_gene: TRBV5-6
CDR3aa: CASSLVRANTGELFF
CDR3nt: TGTGCCAGCAGCTTGGTTCGGGCGAACACCGGGGAGCTGTTTTTT

d_gene: TRBD2
j_gene: TRBJ2-5
abundance: -
v_gene: TRBV18
CDR3aa: CASSPNLLAGAQETQYF
CDR3nt: TGTGCCAGCTCACCAAACCTCCTAGCGGGGGCCCAAGAGACCCAGTACTTC

d_gene: TRBD2
j_gene: TRBJ2-4
abundance: -
v_gene: TRBV2
CDR3aa: CTSSEGTSGARRLAKNIQYF
CDR3nt: TGTACCAGCAGTGAGGGAACTAGCGGGGCCAGGAGGTTAGCCAAAAACATTCAGTACTTC

d_gene: TRBD1
j_gene: TRBJ1-1
abundance: -
v_gene: TRBV19
CDR3aa: CASKNGGTGVNTEAFF
CDR3nt: TGTGCCAGCAAAAACGGGGGGACAGGGGTCAACACTGAAGCTTTCTTT

d_gene: -
j_gene: TRBJ2-1
abundance: -
v_gene: TRBV5-1
CDR3aa: CASSLQSSYNEQFF
CDR3nt: TGCGCCAGCAGCTTGCAGTCCTCCTACAATGAGCAGTTCTTC

d_gene: -
j_gene: TRBJ2-2
abundance: -
v_gene: TRBV7-2
CDR3aa: CASSLGRGNTGELFF
CDR3nt: TGTGCCAGCAGCTTAGGAAGGGGCAACACCGGGGAGCTGTTTTTT

d_gene: TRBD1
j_gene: TRBJ1-2
abundance: -
v_gene: TRBV10-3
CDR3aa: CAISDPGQGNYGYTF
CDR3nt: TGTGCCATCAGTGACCCGGGACAGGGGAACTATGGCTACACCTTC

d_gene: TRBD2
j_gene: TRBJ2-1
abundance: -
v_gene: TRBV2
CDR3aa: CASSKRTSRIGYYEQFF
CDR3nt: TGTGCCAGCAGTAAACGGACTAGCCGGATTGGATATTATGAGCAGTTCTTC

d_gene: -
j_gene: TRBJ1-5
abundance: -
v_gene: TRBV19
CDR3aa: CASSMAGNQPQHF
CDR3nt: TGTGCCAGTAGTATGGCGGGAAATCAGCCCCAGCATTTT

d_gene: -
j_gene: TRBJ2-5
abundance: once
v_gene: TRBV7-2
CDR3aa: CASSLDKSAAKETQYF
CDR3nt: TGTGCCAGCAGCTTAGATAAGAGCGCGGCGAAGGAGACCCAGTACTTC

d_gene: -
j_gene: TRBJ1-2
abundance: few
v_gene: TRBV29-1
CDR3aa: CSVGEEGYGYTF
CDR3nt: TGCAGCGTTGGAGAGGAGGGCTATGGCTACACCTTC

d_gene: TRBD1
j_gene: TRBJ2-7
abundance: -
v_gene: TRBV28
CDR3aa: CASKLGGQGGDEQYF
CDR3nt: TGTGCCAGCAAGTTGGGAGGACAGGGGGGCGACGAGCAGTACTTC

d_gene: TRBD1
j_gene: TRBJ1-2
abundance: -
v_gene: TRBV7-9
CDR3aa: CASSEQGYYGYTF
CDR3nt: TGTGCCAGCAGCGAACAGGGGTACTATGGCTACACCTTC

d_gene: TRBD1
j_gene: TRBJ2-5
abundance: few
v_gene: TRBV7-3
CDR3aa: CASSLRAGGRGGQETQYF
CDR3nt: TGTGCCAGCAGCTTACGGGCAGGGGGACGAGGAGGCCAAGAGACCCAGTACTTC

d_gene: -
j_gene: TRBJ2-7
abundance: once
v_gene: TRBV28
CDR3aa: CASSHRGSYYEQYF
CDR3nt: TGTGCCAGCAGCCACCGGGGGAGCTATTACGAGCAGTACTTC

d_gene: -
j_gene: TRBJ2-1
abundance: -
v_gene: TRBV19
CDR3aa: CASSAGQKNRKQFF
CDR3nt: TGTGCCAGTAGTGCAGGACAGAAGAACCGTAAGCAGTTCTTC

d_gene: -
j_gene: TRBJ2-3
abundance: -
v_gene: TRBV19
CDR3aa: CASSRRQESTDTQYF
CDR3nt: TGTGCCAGTAGTCGCCGACAGGAGAGCACAGATACGCAGTATTTT

d_gene: -
j_gene: TRBJ1-4
abundance: -
v_gene: TRBV2
CDR3aa: CASSIRGTTNEKLFF
CDR3nt: TGTGCCAGCAGTATTAGAGGGACAACTAATGAAAAACTGTTTTTT

d_gene: TRBD1
j_gene: TRBJ2-5
abundance: -
v_gene: TRBV7-9
CDR3aa: CASDRARQETQYF
CDR3nt: TGTGCCTCGGACAGGGCACGCCAAGAGACCCAGTACTTC

d_gene: TRBD1
j_gene: TRBJ2-5
abundance: -
v_gene: TRBV7-3
CDR3aa: CASSLGQQETQYF
CDR3nt: TGTGCCAGCTCCCTGGGACAGCAAGAGACCCAGTACTTC

d_gene: -
j_gene: TRBJ2-7
abundance: -
v_gene: TRBV27
CDR3aa: CASSLFGTSYEQYF
CDR3nt: TGTGCCAGCAGTTTATTCGGGACTTCCTACGAGCAGTACTTC

d_gene: TRBD2
j_gene: TRBJ2-7
abundance: -
v_gene: TRBV13
CDR3aa: CASSRTSGSYEQYF
CDR3nt: TGTGCCAGCAGCCGTACTAGCGGGTCCTACGAGCAGTACTTC

d_gene: TRBD2
j_gene: TRBJ2-7
abundance: -
v_gene: TRBV9
CDR3aa: CASSVALAGGEQYF
CDR3nt: TGTGCCAGCAGCGTAGCACTAGCGGGCGGCGAGCAGTACTTC

d_gene: -
j_gene: TRBJ1-2
abundance: -
v_gene: TRBV5-5
CDR3aa: CASRAWGVTGGYTF
CDR3nt: TGTGCCAGCAGGGCCTGGGGGGTCACGGGTGGCTACACCTTC

d_gene: -
j_gene: TRBJ2-7
abundance: once
v_gene: TRBV3-1/TRBV3-2
CDR3aa: CASSQQGQQKYF
CDR3nt: TGTGCCAGCAGCCAACAAGGACAGCAGAAGTACTTC

d_gene: TRBD1
j_gene: TRBJ2-2
abundance: -
v_gene: TRBV4-3
CDR3aa: CASSQDRGLRLGELFF
CDR3nt: TGCGCCAGCAGCCAAGATAGGGGGCTCAGGCTCGGGGAGCTGTTTTTT

d_gene: TRBD1
j_gene: TRBJ2-5
abundance: -
v_gene: TRBV11-2
CDR3aa: CASGTGTGGETQYF
CDR3nt: TGTGCCAGCGGTACCGGGACAGGGGGGGAGACCCAGTACTTC

d_gene: TRBD2
j_gene: TRBJ2-1
abundance: -
v_gene: TRBV6-5
CDR3aa: CASSFTLAGGLFF
CDR3nt: TGTGCCAGCAGTTTTACCTTAGCGGGAGGGTTATTCTTC

d_gene: -
j_gene: TRBJ2-2
abundance: -
v_gene: TRBV5-6
CDR3aa: CASSQVTGGLAGELFF
CDR3nt: TGTGCCAGCAGCCAAGTGACAGGGGGACTAGCCGGGGAGCTGTTTTTT

d_gene: -
j_gene: TRBJ1-1
abundance: -
v_gene: TRBV5-5
CDR3aa: CASSLAVRGVGLEAFF
CDR3nt: TGTGCCAGCAGCTTGGCAGTCAGGGGAGTGGGGCTTGAAGCTTTCTTT

d_gene: TRBD2
j_gene: TRBJ2-3
abundance: -
v_gene: TRBV4-2
CDR3aa: CASSQARTSGRRTDTQYF
CDR3nt: TGTGCCAGCAGCCAAGCCAGGACTAGCGGGAGGCGAACAGATACGCAGTATTTT